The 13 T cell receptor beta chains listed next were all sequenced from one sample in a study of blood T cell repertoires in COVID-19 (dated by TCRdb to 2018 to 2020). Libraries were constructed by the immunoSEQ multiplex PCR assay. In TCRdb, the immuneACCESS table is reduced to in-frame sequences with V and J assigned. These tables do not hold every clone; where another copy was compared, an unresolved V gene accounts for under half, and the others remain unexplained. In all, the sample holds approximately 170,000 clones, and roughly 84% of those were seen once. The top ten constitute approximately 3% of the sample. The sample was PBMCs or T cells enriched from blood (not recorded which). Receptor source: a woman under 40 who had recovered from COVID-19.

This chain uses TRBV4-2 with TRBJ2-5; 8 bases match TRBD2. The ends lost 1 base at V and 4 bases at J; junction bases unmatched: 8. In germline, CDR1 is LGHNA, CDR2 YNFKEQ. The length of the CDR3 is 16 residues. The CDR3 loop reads CASSQVNGGARETQYF. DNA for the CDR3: TGTGCCAGCAGCCAAGTGAACGGGGGGGCCCGAGAGACCCAGTACTTC.

The CDR3 DNA reads TGTGCCAGCAGTGACTTTGGGGGCGCGGGCTATGGCTACACCTTC. It codes for CASSDFGGAGYGYTF. The chain recombines TRBV6-4 with TRBJ1-2; D is perhaps TRBD1 (6 bases). The CDR3 totals 15 residues. Germline V gives CDR1 MRHNA, CDR2 SNTAGT. The germline V and J ends were trimmed by 1 base and 4 bases, with 13 bases remaining between them.

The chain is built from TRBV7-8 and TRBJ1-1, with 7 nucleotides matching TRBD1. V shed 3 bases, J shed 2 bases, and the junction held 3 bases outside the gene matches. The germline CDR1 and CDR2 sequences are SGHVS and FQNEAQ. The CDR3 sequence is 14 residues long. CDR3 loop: CASSFGTANTEAFF. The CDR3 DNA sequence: TGTGCCAGCAGCTTTGGGACAGCCAACACTGAAGCTTTCTTT.

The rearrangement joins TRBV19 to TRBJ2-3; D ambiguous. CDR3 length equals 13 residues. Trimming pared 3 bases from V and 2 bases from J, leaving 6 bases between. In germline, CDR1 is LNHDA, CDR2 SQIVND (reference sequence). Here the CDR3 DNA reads TGTGCCAGTAGTATTCAGGCCACAGATACGCAGTATTTT. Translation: CASSIQATDTQYF.

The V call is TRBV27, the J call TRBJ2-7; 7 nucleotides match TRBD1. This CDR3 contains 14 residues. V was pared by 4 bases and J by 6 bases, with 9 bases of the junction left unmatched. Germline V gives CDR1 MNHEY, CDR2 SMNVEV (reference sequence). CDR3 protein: CASSWGTDFPEQYF. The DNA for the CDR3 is TGTGCCAGCAGTTGGGGGACAGACTTTCCCGAGCAGTACTTC.

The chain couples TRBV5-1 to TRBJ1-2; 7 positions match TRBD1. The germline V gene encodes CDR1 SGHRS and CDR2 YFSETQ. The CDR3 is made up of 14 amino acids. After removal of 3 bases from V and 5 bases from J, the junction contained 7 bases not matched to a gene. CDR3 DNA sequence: TGCGCCAGCAGCTCGGAGGGGGCAGGGTATGGCTACACCTTC. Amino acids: CASSSEGAGYGYTF.

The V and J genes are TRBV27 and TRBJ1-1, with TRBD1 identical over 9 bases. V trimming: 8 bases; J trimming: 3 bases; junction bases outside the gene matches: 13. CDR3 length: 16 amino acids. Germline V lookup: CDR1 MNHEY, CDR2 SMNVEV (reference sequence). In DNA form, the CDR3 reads TGTGCCAGCCCGGGCCCGGGACAGGGAAGTTACACTGAAGCTTTCTTT. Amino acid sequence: CASPGPGQGSYTEAFF.

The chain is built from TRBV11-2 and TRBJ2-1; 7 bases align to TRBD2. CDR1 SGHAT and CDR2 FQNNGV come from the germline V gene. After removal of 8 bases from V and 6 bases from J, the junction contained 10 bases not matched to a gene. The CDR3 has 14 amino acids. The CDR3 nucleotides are TGTGCCAGCCGGTCCCCCGGGGGGATCAATGAGCAGTTCTTC. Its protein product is CASRSPGGINEQFF. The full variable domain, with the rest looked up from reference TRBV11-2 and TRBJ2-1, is EAGVAQSPRYKIIEKRQSVAFWCNPISGHATLYWYQQILGQGPKLLIQFQNNGVVDDSQLPKDRFSAERLKGVDSTLKIQPAKLEDSAVYLCASRSPGGINEQFFGPGTRLTVL.

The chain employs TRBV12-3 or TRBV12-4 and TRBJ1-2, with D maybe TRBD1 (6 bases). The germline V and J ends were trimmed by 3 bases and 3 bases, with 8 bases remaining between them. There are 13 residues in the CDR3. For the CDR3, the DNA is TGTGCCAGCAGTTTTGCAGGGGACTATGGCTACACCTTC. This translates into CASSFAGDYGYTF.

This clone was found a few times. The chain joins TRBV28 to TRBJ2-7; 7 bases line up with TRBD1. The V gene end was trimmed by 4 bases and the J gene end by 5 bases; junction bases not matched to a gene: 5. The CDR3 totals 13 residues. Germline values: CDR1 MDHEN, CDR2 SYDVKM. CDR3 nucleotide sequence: TGTGCCAGCAGTTCCTCGGACAGGAACGAGCAGTACTTC. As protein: CASSSSDRNEQYF.

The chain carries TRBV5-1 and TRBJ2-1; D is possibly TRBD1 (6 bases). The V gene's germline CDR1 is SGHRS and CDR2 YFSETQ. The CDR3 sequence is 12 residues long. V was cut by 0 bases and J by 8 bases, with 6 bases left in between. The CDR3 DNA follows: TGCGCCAGCAGCTTGGGGACAGATGAGCAGTTCTTC. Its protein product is CASSLGTDEQFF.

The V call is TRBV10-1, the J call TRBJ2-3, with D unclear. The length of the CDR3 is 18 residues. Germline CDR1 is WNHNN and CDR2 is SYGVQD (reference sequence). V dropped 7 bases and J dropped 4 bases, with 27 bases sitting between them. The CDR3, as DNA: TGCGCCAGCACCATGGCCGCCATAAATTTGTACAGTGCAGATACGCAGTATTTT. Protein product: CASTMAAINLYSADTQYF.

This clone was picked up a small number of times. The CDR3 nucleotides are TGTGCCAGTAGTAAGACGTCGGGACAGGGTTTTCAGCCCCAGCATTTT. It specifies CASSKTSGQGFQPQHF. The V gene is TRBV19, the J gene TRBJ1-5, with 9 positions matching TRBD1. The CDR3 consists of 16 residues. Losses at the gene ends were 4 bases for V and 6 bases for J; bases not matched to a gene: 10. The germline gives CDR1 LNHDA, CDR2 SQIVND (reference sequence).